This paragraph reports one TCR beta chain. What antigen it recognizes has not been identified. Base qualities are missing; no much larger clone stands one base away. Hyperthyroidism patients were newly diagnosed, with disease duration under 2 months, and aged 18 to 65 years. Patients with other autoimmune diseases, uncontrolled infections, pregnancy or lactation were excluded from the study. Diagnosis was based on clinical symptoms, serum thyroxine, TRAb, thyroid ultrasound and orbital computed tomography. Total RNA was extracted using Trizol reagent, and RNA quality was checked on an Agilent 2100 Bioanalyzer. This sample stems from a study of Graves' ophthalmopathy and Graves' hyperthyroidism (dated by TCRdb to between 2017 and 2018). Regarding the study in general: Hyperthyroidism was defined as stable when no progression to ophthalmopathy occurred within 18 months of follow-up. In more than five hyperthyroidism patients, the T-cell repertoires found in thyroid tissue were compared with those found in blood. For independent validation, a separate cohort was made up of around 18 hyperthyroidism patients plus 17 patients who later progressed from hyperthyroidism to ophthalmopathy. In total, some 140 blood samples were TCR-sequenced: 40 to 45 ophthalmopathy, some 75 hyperthyroidism and about 17 hyperthyroidism-to-ophthalmopathy patients. To explore V-J signatures distinguishing ophthalmopathy from hyperthyroidism, a discovery set of under 110 patients (43 ophthalmopathy, 57 stable hyperthyroidism) was enrolled. To tell Graves' ophthalmopathy apart from Graves' hyperthyroidism, and to predict which patients would progress to ophthalmopathy, the study relied on TCR beta repertoire signatures. Following sample collection, hyperthyroidism patients were given methimazole at a starting dose of 30 mg daily, and ophthalmopathy patients were given high-dose intravenous methylprednisolone. Points the paper makes about the study in general: Most of the expanded thyroid clonotypes with a frequency above 0.001 were also detected in blood, and it was suggested that the thyroid immune response may be reflected by blood repertoires. Sample size was not statistically predetermined, and group allocation was not concealed from the investigators. Ophthalmopathy was separated from stable hyperthyroidism by the 13-signature model with about 90% sensitivity and about 83% specificity in cross-validation and with 80%/75% in the test set. In validation, the model predicted ophthalmopathy progression with 70.59% sensitivity and approximately 78% specificity; about a dozen predicted patients were CT-confirmed with GO in a median of around 6 months.

For repertoire sequencing, the TCR beta CDR3 regions were amplified from RNA transcripts. The first round of RT-PCR was done with HTBI primers and the Qiagen OneStep RT-PCR kit, and was followed by a second round of multiplex PCR, then size selection and purification. Libraries were sequenced paired-end with 100 bp reads on an Illumina HiSeq2000. The original pipeline was this. SOAPnuke was used for read processing, and reads with adapters, uncalled bases, a mean Phred below 15, or no exact constant-primer or identifier match were discarded. COPE v1.2.5 was used to merge the high-quality paired reads. Clonotypes were defined as unique nucleotide sequences and were aligned to IMGT TRB V, D and J references using MiTCR v1.1. Only V-J combinations with frequency above 0.0001 were analysed, covering about 99% of repertoires. For each V-J combination, a TCR clonal expansion and chaos score was defined as the ratio of F50 clonal expansion to chaos observed in the TCRdist matrix. Features were reduced by Welch's t-statistics and random forest to 10 to 15 V-J combinations, which fed a naive Bayes classifier. The similarity between thyroid and blood repertoires was quantified using the Morisita-Horn index. TCRdb applied fastp at Q25 and MiXCR to the public reads, then kept only in-frame beta chains. Under each unique CDR3 protein, matching rows form one entry showing the most common genes and DNA. TCRdb, rather than the study authors, made the V and J calls. The sample contains about 590,000 distinct CDR3 sequences, 35% to 40% of them found a single time. The ten biggest clones cover about 4.2% of the sample.

The germline V gene (reference sequence) provides CDR1 SGHKS and CDR2 YYEKEE. The CDR3 covers 18 residues, taking in both the cysteine and the phenylalanine. Kept here is only the CDR3 DNA, which spans 54 bases and is read in frame from base 1. The junction shows trimming of 7 bases on V and 0 bases on J, and the gene matches do not reach 14 bases of it. The receptor chain draws on TRBV5-5 and TRBJ2-7; 12 bases in between match TRBD2. The origin of this receptor is an adult man with Graves' hyperthyroidism. The source material was peripheral blood or thyroid tissue (not recorded which). The sequenced DNA is TGTGCCAGCTCCACCAAGAGACTAGCGGGGGATAACTCCTACGAGCAGTACTTC. It translates to CASSTKRLAGDNSYEQYF.